This T cell receptor (beta chain) was profiled in a study of blood T cell repertoires in COVID-19. Across the study: Some COVID-19 samples were acute and others convalescent; all came from the United States, Italy and Spain.

Clones were sequenced by immunoSEQ multiplex PCR, and TCRdb holds only the in-frame ones, with some missing. The data show 260,000 or so clones, with roughly 86% seen just once and just over 2.5% held by the top ten. Participant age was roughly 18 to 100 years, and participants resided in roughly 25 US areas. The specimen sequenced was PBMCs or T cells enriched from blood (not recorded which). This receptor was taken from a woman younger than 45 with acute COVID-19.

In nucleotides, the CDR3 is TGTGCCAGCAGTGGGGCAGGCGGGGGGGCCACAGATACGCAGTATTTT. This encodes CASSGAGGGATDTQYF. V usage is TRBV2 and J usage is TRBJ2-3; TRBD2 matches at 9 bases. V shed 4 bases, J shed 2 bases, and the junction held 7 bases outside the gene matches. Germline lookup yields CDR1 SNHLY and CDR2 FYNNEI. CDR3 length: 16 residues.